This T cell receptor beta chain is drawn from a study of PD-1 blockade in mismatch repair-deficient tumors. CDR3 length: 18 residues. Trimming took off 4 bases at V and 5 bases at J, with 24 bases between the two ends. Germline CDR1 and CDR2: MDHEN and SYDVKM. The TCR-sequenced patients were a few responders to pembrolizumab. Libraries were prepared by immunoSEQ multiplex PCR; TCRdb keeps only in-frame clonotypes and omits some of them. This sample has roughly 130,000 clones, with roughly 90% found just once. Sequences were derived from peripheral blood, sampled 72 weeks after starting pembrolizumab. This chain links TRBV28 with TRBJ2-1, with D possibly being TRBD1 or TRBD2 (5 bases each). The receptor was isolated from an adult with mismatch repair-deficient cancer. The CDR3 DNA sequence: TGTGCCAGCAGTTATGGGGGAAAAACAGAACTCGCCCACAATGAGCAGTTCTTC. Its protein is CASSYGGKTELAHNEQFF.